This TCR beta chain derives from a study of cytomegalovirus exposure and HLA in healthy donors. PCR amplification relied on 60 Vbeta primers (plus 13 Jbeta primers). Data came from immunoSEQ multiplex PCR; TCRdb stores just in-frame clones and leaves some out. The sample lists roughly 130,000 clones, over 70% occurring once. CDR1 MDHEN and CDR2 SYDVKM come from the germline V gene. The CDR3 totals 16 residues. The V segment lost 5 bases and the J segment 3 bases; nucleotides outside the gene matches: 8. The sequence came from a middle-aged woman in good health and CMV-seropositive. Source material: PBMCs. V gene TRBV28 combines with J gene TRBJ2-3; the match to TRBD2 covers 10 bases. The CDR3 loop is CASSSLAGGGTDTQYF. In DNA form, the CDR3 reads TGTGCCAGCAGTAGCTTAGCGGGGGGAGGGACAGATACGCAGTATTTT. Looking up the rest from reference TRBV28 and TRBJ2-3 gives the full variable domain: DVKVTQSSRYLVKRTGEKVFLECVQDMDHENMFWYRQDPGLGLRLIYFSYDVKMKEKGDIPEGYSVSREKKERFSLILESASTNQTSMYLCASSSLAGGGTDTQYFGPGTRLTVL.